The 7 T cell receptor beta chains reported below all come from one sample, sequenced in a study of PD-1 blockade in mismatch repair-deficient tumors (dated by TCRdb to 2017 to 2019). Their antigens remain unidentified. Library generation was performed with the immunoSEQ multiplex PCR assay. TCRdb took this table from immuneACCESS and kept in-frame rearrangements with V and J called. Such tables lack part of the clones; where checked against another copy, unresolved V genes explain under half of the gap, and the rest is unexplained. The sample yields roughly 10,000 clones; 75% to 95% were counted once. The top ten hold 9.7% of the sample. Sample time point, as interpreted from the label and publication: approximately eleven-day in vitro stimulation with candidate neoantigen peptide 3. The sequencing here drew on cells cultured in vitro, taken from a patient treated with pembrolizumab. Source of these receptors: an adult with mismatch repair-deficient cancer.

The chain employs TRBV27 and TRBJ2-3; unclear D gene. The CDR3 loop spans 11 amino acids. Per the germline V gene, CDR1 is MNHEY and CDR2 is SMNVEV (reference sequence). V was cut by 3 bases and J by 4 bases, with 2 bases left in between. CDR3 amino acids: CASSFSDTQYF. The CDR3 nucleotides are TGTGCCAGCAGTTTCTCAGATACGCAGTATTTT.

The J gene is TRBJ2-3, the V gene TRBV5-4; the D gene is possibly TRBD2 (6 bases). V lost 0 bases to trimming and J lost 0 bases, with 8 bases between them. The germline CDR1 and CDR2 sequences are SGHNT and YYREEE (reference sequence). The CDR3 is made up of 15 amino acids. The DNA of the CDR3 is TGTGCCAGCAGCTTGGCAAGCGGGAGCACAGATACGCAGTATTTT. This encodes CASSLASGSTDTQYF.

The chain is built from TRBV28 and TRBJ2-7, with TRBD1 matching over 9 bases. V was pared by 2 bases and J by 0 bases, with 5 bases of the junction left unmatched. CDR3 length: 16 residues. Germline-derived CDR1 and CDR2 are MDHEN and SYDVKM. In DNA form, the CDR3 reads TGTGCCAGCAGTTTACCCGGGACAGGGACCTCCTACGAGCAGTACTTC. It codes for CASSLPGTGTSYEQYF.

The V call is TRBV5-1, the J call TRBJ2-1; D perhaps matches TRBD1 (6 bases). V was trimmed by 2 bases and J by 0 bases, leaving 9 bases between them. The CDR3 is 15 amino acids. Germline CDR1 and CDR2: SGHRS and YFSETQ. The CDR3 sequence is CASSFSRGSYNEQFF. The CDR3 nucleotides are TGCGCCAGCAGCTTCTCCAGGGGCTCCTACAATGAGCAGTTCTTC. The complete variable domain, with remaining parts taken from reference TRBV5-1 and TRBJ2-1, reads KAGVTQTPRYLIKTRGQQVTLSCSPISGHRSVSWYQQTPGQGLQFLFEYFSETQRNKGNFPGRFSGRQFSNSRSEMNVSTLELGDSALYLCASSFSRGSYNEQFFGPGTRLTVL.

The rearrangement links TRBV27 to TRBJ2-7; TRBD2 matches 9 bases. The germline V gene has CDR1 MNHEY and CDR2 SMNVEV (reference sequence). J gave up 5 bases and V 5 bases, and 13 bases lay outside the gene matches. CDR3 length equals 16 residues. In nucleotides, the CDR3 is TGTGCCAGCAGTCCGACGTATAGCGGGAGTCGGAACGAGCAGTACTTC. Its translation: CASSPTYSGSRNEQYF.

The chain recombines TRBV18 with TRBJ2-2, with TRBD2 matching over 12 bases. Germline V gene lookup returns CDR1 KGHSH and CDR2 LQKENI. The V and J ends lost 2 bases and 5 bases, in that order; junction bases with no gene match: 6. The CDR3 runs 17 residues. The CDR3 loop reads CASSPGGLAGITGELFF. DNA for the CDR3: TGTGCCAGCTCACCAGGAGGACTAGCGGGGATAACCGGGGAGCTGTTTTTT.

This clone showed up just once. The chain recombines TRBV27 with TRBJ2-1, with 10 positions matching TRBD1. Germline CDR1 is MNHEY and CDR2 is SMNVEV (reference sequence). The CDR3 sequence is 16 residues long. With V trimmed by 5 bases and J by 2 bases, 6 bases remained unmatched. CDR3 DNA sequence: TGTGCCAGCAGTCCAATCGGGACAGGGGCCTACAATGAGCAGTTCTTC. It is translated as CASSPIGTGAYNEQFF.